This TCR beta chain was observed in a study of response to subunit inactivated influenza vaccine. Using its own MiXCR run on the RT-PCR reads, TCRdb lists one record per CDR3 protein. Altogether about 780,000 distinct CDR3 sequences are present, around 20% being singletons, with the ten largest covering about a tenth. Study results and caveats: Authors suggested each seasonal flu vaccination may recruit only limited numbers of new T cells.

Notes on this clonotype: The antigen remains unidentified.

Germline CDR1 reads SGHVS; CDR2 reads FQNEAQ. The ends lost 5 bases at V and 5 bases at J; junction bases unmatched: 6. CDR3 size: 14 residues. This sequence originates from a man over 45 who received an inactivated influenza vaccine. The chain is built from TRBV7-8 and TRBJ2-7, with 10 positions matching TRBD1. Sequences were derived from PBMCs from blood, sampled less than 6 days after vaccination. CDR3 coding DNA: TGTGCCAGCAGCGCGGACAGGGGGACCAACGAGCAGTACTTC. Translating gives CASSADRGTNEQYF.